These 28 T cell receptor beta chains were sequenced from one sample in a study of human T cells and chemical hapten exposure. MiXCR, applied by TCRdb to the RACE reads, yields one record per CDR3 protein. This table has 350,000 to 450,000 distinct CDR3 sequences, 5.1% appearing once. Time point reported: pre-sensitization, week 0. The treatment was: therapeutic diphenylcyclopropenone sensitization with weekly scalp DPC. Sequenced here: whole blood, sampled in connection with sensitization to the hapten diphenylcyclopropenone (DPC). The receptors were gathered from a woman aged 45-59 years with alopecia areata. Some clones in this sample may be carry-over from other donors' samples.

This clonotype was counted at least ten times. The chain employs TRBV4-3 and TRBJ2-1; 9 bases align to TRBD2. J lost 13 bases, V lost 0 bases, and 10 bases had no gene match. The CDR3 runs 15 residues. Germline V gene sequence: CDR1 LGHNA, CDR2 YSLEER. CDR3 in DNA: TGCGCCAGCAGCCAAGATAAAGTTGGCGGGAGGGCCCAGTTCTTC. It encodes CASSQDKVGGRAQFF.

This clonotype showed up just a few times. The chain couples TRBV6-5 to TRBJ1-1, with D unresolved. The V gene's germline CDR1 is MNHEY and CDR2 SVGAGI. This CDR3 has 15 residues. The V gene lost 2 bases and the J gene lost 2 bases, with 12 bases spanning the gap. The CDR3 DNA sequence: TGTGCCAGCAGTTACGCCCGAGAGGTAAACACTGAAGCTTTCTTT. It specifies CASSYAREVNTEAFF.

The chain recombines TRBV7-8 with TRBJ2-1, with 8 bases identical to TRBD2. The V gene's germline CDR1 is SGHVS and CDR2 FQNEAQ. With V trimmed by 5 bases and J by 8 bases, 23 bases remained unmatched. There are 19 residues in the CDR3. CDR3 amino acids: CASSPSEPLTGGPFYEQFF. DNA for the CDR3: TGTGCCAGCAGCCCATCCGAACCACTGACGGGGGGGCCGTTTTATGAGCAGTTCTTC.

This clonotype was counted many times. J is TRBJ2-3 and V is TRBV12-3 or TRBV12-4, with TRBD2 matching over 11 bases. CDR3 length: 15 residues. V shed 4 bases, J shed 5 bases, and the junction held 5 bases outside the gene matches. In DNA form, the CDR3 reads TGTGCCAGCAGTTGGTCGGGACTAGCGGAAGATACGCAGTATTTT. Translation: CASSWSGLAEDTQYF.

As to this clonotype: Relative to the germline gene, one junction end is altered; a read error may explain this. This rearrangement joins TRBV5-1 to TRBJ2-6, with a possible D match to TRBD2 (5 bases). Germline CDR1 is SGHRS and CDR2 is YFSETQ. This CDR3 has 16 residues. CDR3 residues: CASSDGLSSRANVLTF. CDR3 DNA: TGCGCCAGCAGCGACGGACTGAGCTCTAGGGCCAACGTCCTGACTTTC.

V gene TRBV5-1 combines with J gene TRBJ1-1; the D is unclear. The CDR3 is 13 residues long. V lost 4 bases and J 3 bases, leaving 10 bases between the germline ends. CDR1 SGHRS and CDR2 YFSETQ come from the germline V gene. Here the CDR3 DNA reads TGCGCCAGCAGCCGAAGTTCTTACACTGAAGCTTTCTTT. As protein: CASSRSSYTEAFF.

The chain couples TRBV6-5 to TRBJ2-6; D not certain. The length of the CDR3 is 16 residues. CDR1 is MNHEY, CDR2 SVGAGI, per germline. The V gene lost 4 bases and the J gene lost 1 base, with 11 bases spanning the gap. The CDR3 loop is CASSLRFLSGANVLTF. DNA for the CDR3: TGTGCCAGCAGTTTGAGGTTCCTGTCTGGGGCCAACGTCCTGACTTTC.

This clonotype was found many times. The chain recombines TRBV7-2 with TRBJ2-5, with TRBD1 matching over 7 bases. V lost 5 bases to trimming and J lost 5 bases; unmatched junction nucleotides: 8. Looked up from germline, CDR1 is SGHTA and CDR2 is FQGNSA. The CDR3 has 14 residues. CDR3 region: CASSLTGFPETQYF. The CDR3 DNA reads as TGTGCCAGCAGCCTGACAGGGTTTCCTGAGACCCAGTACTTC.

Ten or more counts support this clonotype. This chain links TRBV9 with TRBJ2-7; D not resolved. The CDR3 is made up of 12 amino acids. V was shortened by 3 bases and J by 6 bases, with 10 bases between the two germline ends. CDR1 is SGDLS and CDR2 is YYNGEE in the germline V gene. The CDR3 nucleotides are TGTGCCAGCAGCGGAGCCGCCGGCGAGCAGTACTTC. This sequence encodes CASSGAAGEQYF.

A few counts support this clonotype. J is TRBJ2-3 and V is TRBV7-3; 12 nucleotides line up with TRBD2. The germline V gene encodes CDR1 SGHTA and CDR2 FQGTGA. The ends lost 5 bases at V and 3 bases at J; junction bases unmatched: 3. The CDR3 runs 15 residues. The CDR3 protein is CASSNGLAGTDTQYF. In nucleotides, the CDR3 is TGTGCCAGCAGCAACGGACTAGCGGGGACAGATACGCAGTATTTT.

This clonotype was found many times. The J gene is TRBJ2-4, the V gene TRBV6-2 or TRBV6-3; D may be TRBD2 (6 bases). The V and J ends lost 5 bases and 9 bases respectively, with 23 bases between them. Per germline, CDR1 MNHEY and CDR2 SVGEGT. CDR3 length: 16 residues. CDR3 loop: CASSKPGLHVRGIQYF. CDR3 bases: TGTGCCAGCAGTAAACCGGGACTCCACGTAAGAGGCATTCAGTACTTC.

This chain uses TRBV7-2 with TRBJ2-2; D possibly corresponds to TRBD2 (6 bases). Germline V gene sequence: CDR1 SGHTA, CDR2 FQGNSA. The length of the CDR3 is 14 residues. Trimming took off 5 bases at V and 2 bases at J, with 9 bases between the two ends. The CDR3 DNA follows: TGTGCCAGCAGCCGTACTAGCAACACCGGGGAGCTGTTTTTT. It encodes CASSRTSNTGELFF. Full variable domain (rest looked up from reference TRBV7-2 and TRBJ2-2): GAGVSQSPSNKVTEKGKDVELRCDPISGHTALYWYRQSLGQGLEFLIYFQGNSAPDKSGLPSDRFSAERTGGSVSTLTIQRTQQEDSAVYLCASSRTSNTGELFFGEGSRLTVL.

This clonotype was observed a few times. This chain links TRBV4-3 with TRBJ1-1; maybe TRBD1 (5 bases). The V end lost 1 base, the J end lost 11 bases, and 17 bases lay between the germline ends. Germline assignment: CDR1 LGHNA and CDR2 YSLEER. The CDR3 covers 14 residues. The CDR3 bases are TGCGCCAGCAGCCAAGGTAACTCGGCCGAGGGGGCTTTCTTT. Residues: CASSQGNSAEGAFF.

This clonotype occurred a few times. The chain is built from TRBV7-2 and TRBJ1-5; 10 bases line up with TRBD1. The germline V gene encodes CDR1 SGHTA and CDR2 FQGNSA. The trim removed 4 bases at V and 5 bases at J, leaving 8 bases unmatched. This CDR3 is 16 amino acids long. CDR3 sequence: CASSSSGQGSYQPQHF. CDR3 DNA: TGTGCCAGCAGCTCGTCGGGACAGGGGTCCTATCAGCCCCAGCATTTT.

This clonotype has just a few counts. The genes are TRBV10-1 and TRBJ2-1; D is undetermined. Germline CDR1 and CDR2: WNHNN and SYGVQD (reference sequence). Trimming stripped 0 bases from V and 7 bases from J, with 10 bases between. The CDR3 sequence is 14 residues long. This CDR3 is CASSESIPRNEQFF. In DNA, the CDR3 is TGCGCCAGCAGTGAGTCGATTCCGAGAAATGAGCAGTTCTTC.

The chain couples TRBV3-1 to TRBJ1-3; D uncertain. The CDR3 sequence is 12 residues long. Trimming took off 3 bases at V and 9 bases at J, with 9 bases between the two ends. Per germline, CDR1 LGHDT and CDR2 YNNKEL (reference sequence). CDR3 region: CASSHQTSTIYF. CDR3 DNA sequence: TGTGCCAGCAGCCACCAGACGAGCACCATATATTTT.

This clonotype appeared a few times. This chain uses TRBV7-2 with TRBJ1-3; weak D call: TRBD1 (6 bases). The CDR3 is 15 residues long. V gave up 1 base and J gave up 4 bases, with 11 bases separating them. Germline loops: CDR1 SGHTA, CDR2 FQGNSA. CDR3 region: CASSLVAGEGNTIYF. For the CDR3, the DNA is TGTGCCAGCAGCTTAGTGGCAGGGGAGGGAAACACCATATATTTT.

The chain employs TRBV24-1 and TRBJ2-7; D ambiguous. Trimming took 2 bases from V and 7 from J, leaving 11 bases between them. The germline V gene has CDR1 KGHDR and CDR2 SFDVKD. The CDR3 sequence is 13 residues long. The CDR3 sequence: CATSDSPGQEQYF. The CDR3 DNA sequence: TGTGCCACCAGTGATTCGCCCGGCCAGGAGCAGTACTTC.

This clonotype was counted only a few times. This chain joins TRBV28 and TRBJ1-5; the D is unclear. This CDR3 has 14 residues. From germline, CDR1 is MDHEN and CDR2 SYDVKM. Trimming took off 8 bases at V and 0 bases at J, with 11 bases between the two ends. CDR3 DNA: TGTGCCAGCGGGAGTGGGCATAGCAATCAGCCCCAGCATTTT. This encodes CASGSGHSNQPQHF. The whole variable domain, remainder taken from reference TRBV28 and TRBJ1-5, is DVKVTQSSRYLVKRTGEKVFLECVQDMDHENMFWYRQDPGLGLRLIYFSYDVKMKEKGDIPEGYSVSREKKERFSLILESASTNQTSMYLCASGSGHSNQPQHFGDGTRLSIL.

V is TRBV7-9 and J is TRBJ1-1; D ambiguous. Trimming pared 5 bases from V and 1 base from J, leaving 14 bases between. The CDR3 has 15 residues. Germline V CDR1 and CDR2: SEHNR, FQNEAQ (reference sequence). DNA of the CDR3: TGTGCCAGCAGCCCTCGACCAGGAAAGAACACTGAAGCTTTCTTT. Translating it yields CASSPRPGKNTEAFF.

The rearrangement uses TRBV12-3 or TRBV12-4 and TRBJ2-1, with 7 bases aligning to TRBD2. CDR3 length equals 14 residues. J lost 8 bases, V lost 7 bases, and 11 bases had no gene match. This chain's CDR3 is CASTFTHRGDEQFF. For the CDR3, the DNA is TGTGCCAGCACCTTTACTCACCGGGGGGATGAGCAGTTCTTC.

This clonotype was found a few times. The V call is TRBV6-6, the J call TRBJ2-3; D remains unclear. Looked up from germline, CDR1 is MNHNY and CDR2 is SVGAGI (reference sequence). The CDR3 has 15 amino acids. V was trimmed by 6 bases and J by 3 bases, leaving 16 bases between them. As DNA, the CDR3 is TGTGCCAGCAGCCACGGGCAAAGGGAAACAGATACGCAGTATTTT. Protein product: CASSHGQRETDTQYF.

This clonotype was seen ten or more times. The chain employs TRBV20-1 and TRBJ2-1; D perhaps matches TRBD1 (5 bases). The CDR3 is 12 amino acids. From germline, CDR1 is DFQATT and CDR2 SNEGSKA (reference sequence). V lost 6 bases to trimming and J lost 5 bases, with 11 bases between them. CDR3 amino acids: CSASDKDNEQFF. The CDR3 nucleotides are TGCAGTGCGTCGGACAAGGACAATGAGCAGTTCTTC.

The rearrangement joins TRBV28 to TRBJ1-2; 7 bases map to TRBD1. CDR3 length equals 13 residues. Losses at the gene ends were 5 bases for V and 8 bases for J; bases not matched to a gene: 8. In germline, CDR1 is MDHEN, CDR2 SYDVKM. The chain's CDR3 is CASSPGQEWGYTF. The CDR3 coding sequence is TGTGCCAGCAGTCCCGGACAGGAATGGGGCTACACCTTC.

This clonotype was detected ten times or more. The CDR3: CASSYPTTSDTQYF. The CDR3 nucleotides are TGTGCCAGCAGTTATCCGACTACTTCAGATACGCAGTATTTT. J is TRBJ2-3 and V is TRBV6-2 or TRBV6-3; tentatively, D is TRBD2 (5 bases). V lost 3 bases to trimming and J lost 4 bases, with 11 bases between them. The germline CDR1 and CDR2 sequences are MNHEY and SVGEGT. This CDR3 is 14 amino acids long.

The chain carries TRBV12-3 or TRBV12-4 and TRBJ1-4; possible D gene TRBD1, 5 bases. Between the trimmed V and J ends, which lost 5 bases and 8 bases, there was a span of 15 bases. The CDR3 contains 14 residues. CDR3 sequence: CASSGDVEREKLFF. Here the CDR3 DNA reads TGTGCCAGCAGTGGGGACGTAGAGAGGGAAAAACTGTTTTTT.

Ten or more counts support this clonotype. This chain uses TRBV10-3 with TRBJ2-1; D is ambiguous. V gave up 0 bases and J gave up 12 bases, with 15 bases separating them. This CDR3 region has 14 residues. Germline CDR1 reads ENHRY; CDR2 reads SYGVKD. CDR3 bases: TGTGCCATCAGTGAGTCGAAACCCCGCGGACGGCAGTTCTTC. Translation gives CAISESKPRGRQFF.

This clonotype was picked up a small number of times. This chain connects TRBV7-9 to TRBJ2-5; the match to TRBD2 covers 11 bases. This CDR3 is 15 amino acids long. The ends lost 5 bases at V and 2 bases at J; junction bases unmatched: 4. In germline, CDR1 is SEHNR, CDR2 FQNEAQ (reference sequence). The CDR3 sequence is CASSHWTSGQETQYF. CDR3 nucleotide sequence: TGTGCCAGCAGCCATTGGACTAGCGGGCAAGAGACCCAGTACTTC. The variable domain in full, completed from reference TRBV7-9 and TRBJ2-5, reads DTGVSQNPRHKITKRGQNVTFRCDPISEHNRLYWYRQTLGQGPEFLTYFQNEAQLEKSRLLSDRFSAERPKGSFSTLEIQRTEQGDSAMYLCASSHWTSGQETQYFGPGTRLLVL.